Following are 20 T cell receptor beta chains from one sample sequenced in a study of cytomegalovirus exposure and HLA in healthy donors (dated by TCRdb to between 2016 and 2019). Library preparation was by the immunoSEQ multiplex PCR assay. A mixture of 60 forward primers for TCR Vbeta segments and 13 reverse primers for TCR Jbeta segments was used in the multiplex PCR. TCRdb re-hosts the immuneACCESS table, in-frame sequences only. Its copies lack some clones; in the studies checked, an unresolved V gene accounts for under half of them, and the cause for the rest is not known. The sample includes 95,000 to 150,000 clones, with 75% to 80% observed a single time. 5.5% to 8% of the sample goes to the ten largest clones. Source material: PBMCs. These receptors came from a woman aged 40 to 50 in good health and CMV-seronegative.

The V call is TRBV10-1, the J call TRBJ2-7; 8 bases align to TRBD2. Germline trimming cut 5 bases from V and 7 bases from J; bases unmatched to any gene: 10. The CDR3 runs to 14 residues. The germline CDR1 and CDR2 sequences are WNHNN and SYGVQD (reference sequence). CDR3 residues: CASSKESGRGEQYF. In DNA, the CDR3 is TGCGCCAGCAGTAAAGAGAGCGGGAGAGGTGAGCAGTACTTC.

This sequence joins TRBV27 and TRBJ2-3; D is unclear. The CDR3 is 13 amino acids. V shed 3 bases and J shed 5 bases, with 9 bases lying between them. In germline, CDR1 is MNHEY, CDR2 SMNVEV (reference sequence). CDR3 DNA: TGTGCCAGCAGTTTCCGTAGCTTAGATACGCAGTATTTT. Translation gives CASSFRSLDTQYF.

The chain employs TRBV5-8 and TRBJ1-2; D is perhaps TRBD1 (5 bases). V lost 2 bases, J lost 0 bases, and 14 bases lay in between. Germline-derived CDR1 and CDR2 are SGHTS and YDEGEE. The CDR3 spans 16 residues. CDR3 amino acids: CASSFRGTIANYGYTF. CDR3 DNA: TGTGCCAGCAGCTTTCGGGGGACGATCGCTAACTATGGCTACACCTTC. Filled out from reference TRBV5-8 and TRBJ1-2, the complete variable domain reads EAGVTQSPTHLIKTRGQQATLRCSPISGHTSVYWYQQALGLGLQFLLWYDEGEERNRGNFPPRFSGRQFPNYSSELNVNALELEDSALYLCASSFRGTIANYGYTFGSGTRLTVV.

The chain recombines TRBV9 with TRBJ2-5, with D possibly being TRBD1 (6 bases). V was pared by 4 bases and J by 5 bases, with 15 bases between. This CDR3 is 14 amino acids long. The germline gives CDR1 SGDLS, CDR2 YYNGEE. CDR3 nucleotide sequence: TGTGCCAGCAGCCCGCTGGGGGCTTGGGAGACCCAGTACTTC. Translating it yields CASSPLGAWETQYF.

CDR3 in DNA: TGTGCCAGCAGCTCCCTCGGGGACACCCCAGATACGCAGTATTTT. This codes for CASSSLGDTPDTQYF. This sequence joins TRBV7-9 and TRBJ2-3, with TRBD1 as a possible D gene (6 bases). The V gene lost 4 bases and the J gene lost 4 bases, with 15 bases spanning the gap. Germline V gene data show CDR1 as SEHNR and CDR2 as FQNEAQ (reference sequence). The CDR3 loop spans 15 amino acids.

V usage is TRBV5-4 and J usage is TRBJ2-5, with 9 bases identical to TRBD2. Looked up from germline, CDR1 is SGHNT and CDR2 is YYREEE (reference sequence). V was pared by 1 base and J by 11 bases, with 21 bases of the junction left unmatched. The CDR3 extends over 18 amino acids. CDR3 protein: CASSLRSSSGENLGEQYF. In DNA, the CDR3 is TGTGCCAGCAGCTTGAGGTCCTCTAGCGGGGAAAACCTTGGAGAGCAGTACTTC.

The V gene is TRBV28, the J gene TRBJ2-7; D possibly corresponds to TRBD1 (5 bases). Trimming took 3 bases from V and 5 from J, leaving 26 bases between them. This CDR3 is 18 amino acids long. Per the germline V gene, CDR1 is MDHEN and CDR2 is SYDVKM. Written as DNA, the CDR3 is TGTGCCAGCAGTTTGGGTGGGGCGCCGTCCTTGTTCCCCCACGAGCAGTACTTC. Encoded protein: CASSLGGAPSLFPHEQYF.

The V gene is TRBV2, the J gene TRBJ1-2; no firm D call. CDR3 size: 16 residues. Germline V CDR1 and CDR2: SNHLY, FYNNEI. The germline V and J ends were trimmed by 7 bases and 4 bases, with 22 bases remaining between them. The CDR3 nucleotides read TGTGCCAGCACCCCATATAGTGCTCGGGGTGGCTATGGCTACACCTTC. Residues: CASTPYSARGGYGYTF. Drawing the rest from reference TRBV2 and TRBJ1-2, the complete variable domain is EPEVTQTPSHQVTQMGQEVILRCVPISNHLYFYWYRQILGQKVEFLVSFYNNEISEKSEIFDDQFSVERPDGSNFTLKIRSTKLEDSAMYFCASTPYSARGGYGYTFGSGTRLTVV.

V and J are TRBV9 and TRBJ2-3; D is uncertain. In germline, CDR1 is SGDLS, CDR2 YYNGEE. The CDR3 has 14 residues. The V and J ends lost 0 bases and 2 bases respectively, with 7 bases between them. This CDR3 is CASSVVGLTDTQYF. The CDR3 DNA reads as TGTGCCAGCAGCGTAGTTGGCCTCACAGATACGCAGTATTTT.

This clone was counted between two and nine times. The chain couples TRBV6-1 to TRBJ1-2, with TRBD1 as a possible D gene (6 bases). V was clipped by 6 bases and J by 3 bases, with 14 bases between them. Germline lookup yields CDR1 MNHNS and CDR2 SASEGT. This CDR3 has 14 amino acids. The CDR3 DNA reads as TGTGCCAGCAGCCCCACAGGGTCTCACTATGGCTACACCTTC. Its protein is CASSPTGSHYGYTF.

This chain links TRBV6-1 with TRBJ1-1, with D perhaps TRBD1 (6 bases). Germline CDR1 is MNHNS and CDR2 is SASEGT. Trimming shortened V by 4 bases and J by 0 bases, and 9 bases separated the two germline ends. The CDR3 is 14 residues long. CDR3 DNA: TGTGCCAGCAGTGGGACAGTCATGAACACTGAAGCTTTCTTT. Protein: CASSGTVMNTEAFF.

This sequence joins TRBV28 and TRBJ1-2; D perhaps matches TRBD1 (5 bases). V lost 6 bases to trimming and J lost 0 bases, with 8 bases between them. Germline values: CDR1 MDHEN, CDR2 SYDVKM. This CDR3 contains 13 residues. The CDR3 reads CASRWGSNYGYTF. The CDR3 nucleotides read TGTGCCAGCAGATGGGGCTCTAACTATGGCTACACCTTC.

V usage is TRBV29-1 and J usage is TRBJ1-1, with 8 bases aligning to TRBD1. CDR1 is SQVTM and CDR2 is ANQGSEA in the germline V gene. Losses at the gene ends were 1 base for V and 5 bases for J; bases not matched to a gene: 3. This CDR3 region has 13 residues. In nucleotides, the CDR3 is TGCAGCGTTGAAGTGGACAGGGTAACTGAAGCTTTCTTT. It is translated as CSVEVDRVTEAFF.

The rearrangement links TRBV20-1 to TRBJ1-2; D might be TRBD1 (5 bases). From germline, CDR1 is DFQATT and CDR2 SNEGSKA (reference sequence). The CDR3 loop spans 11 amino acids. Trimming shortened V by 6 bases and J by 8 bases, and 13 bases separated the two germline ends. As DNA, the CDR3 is TGCAGTGCCCAGACAGTTTCCGGCTACACCTTC. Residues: CSAQTVSGYTF.

CDR3 sequence: CASSWSYEQYF. CDR3 coding DNA: TGTGCCAGCAGCTGGAGCTACGAGCAGTACTTC. J is TRBJ2-7 and V is TRBV5-6; D remains ambiguous. The CDR3 has 11 amino acids. V dropped 3 bases and J dropped 3 bases, with 4 bases sitting between them. Germline-derived CDR1 and CDR2 are SGHDT and YYEEEE.

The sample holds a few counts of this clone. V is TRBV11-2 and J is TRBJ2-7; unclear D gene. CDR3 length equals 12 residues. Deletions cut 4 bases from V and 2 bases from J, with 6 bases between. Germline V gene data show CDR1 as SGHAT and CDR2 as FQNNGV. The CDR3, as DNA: TGTGCCAGCAGCTCCCCCACCTACGAGCAGTACTTC. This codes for CASSSPTYEQYF. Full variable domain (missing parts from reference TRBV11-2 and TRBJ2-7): EAGVAQSPRYKIIEKRQSVAFWCNPISGHATLYWYQQILGQGPKLLIQFQNNGVVDDSQLPKDRFSAERLKGVDSTLKIQPAKLEDSAVYLCASSSPTYEQYFGPGTRLTVT.

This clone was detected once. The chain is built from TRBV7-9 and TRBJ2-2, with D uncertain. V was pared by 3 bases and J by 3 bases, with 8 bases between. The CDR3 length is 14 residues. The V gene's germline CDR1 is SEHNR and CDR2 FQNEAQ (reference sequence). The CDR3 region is CASSFSHYTGELFF. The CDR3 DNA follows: TGTGCCAGCAGCTTCTCCCACTACACCGGGGAGCTGTTTTTT. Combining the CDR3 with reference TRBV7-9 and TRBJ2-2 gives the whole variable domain DTGVSQNPRHKITKRGQNVTFRCDPISEHNRLYWYRQTLGQGPEFLTYFQNEAQLEKSRLLSDRFSAERPKGSFSTLEIQRTEQGDSAMYLCASSFSHYTGELFFGEGSRLTVL.

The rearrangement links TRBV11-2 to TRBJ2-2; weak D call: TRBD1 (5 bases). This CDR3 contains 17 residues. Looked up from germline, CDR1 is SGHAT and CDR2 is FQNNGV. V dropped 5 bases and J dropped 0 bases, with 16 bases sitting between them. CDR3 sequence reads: CASSPRVGVSNTGELFF. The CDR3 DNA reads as TGTGCCAGCAGCCCTAGAGTAGGGGTTTCGAACACCGGGGAGCTGTTTTTT.

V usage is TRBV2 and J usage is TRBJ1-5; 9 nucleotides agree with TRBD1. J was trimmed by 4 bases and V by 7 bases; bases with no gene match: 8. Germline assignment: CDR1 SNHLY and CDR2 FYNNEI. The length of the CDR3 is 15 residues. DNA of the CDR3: TGTGCCAGCATCCCGGACAGGGGACTAAATCAGCCCCAGCATTTT. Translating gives CASIPDRGLNQPQHF.

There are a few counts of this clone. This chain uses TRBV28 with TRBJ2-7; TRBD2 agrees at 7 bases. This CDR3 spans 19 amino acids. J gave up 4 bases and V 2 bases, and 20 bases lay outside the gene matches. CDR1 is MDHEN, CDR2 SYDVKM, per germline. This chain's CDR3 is CASSLMGRIGGRGSYEQYF. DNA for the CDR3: TGTGCCAGCAGTTTAATGGGCCGTATAGGCGGGAGAGGGTCGTACGAGCAGTACTTC.